This T cell receptor beta chain was captured by sequencing in a study of blood T cell repertoires in COVID-19. Overall study context: Acute-phase and convalescent COVID-19 samples originated in the United States, Italy and Spain. In each case, the material was cDNA or gDNA derived from T cells, B-cell-depleted T cells, or PBMCs.

Per the study methods: Quantification of nucleated cells was approximated via reference gene primer amplification. Clones were read by immunoSEQ multiplex PCR, and TCRdb kept only the in-frame ones, dropping some. Clonal size and the V and J genes are those of that table, whereas D and trimming came from the DNA. This table holds about 150,000 clones, 84% found once. Trimming shortened V by 4 bases and J by 2 bases, and 10 bases separated the two germline ends. This CDR3 has 14 amino acids. Germline CDR1 SGHRS, CDR2 YFSETQ. The clonotype comes from a man between 65 and 80 years old with acute or convalescent COVID-19. Specimen: peripheral blood. The gene calls are TRBV5-1 and TRBJ1-5; a weak D match, TRBD1 (5 bases). CDR3 protein: CASSGGTGNQPQHF. The CDR3 bases are TGCGCCAGCAGCGGGGGGACCGGCAATCAGCCCCAGCATTTT.